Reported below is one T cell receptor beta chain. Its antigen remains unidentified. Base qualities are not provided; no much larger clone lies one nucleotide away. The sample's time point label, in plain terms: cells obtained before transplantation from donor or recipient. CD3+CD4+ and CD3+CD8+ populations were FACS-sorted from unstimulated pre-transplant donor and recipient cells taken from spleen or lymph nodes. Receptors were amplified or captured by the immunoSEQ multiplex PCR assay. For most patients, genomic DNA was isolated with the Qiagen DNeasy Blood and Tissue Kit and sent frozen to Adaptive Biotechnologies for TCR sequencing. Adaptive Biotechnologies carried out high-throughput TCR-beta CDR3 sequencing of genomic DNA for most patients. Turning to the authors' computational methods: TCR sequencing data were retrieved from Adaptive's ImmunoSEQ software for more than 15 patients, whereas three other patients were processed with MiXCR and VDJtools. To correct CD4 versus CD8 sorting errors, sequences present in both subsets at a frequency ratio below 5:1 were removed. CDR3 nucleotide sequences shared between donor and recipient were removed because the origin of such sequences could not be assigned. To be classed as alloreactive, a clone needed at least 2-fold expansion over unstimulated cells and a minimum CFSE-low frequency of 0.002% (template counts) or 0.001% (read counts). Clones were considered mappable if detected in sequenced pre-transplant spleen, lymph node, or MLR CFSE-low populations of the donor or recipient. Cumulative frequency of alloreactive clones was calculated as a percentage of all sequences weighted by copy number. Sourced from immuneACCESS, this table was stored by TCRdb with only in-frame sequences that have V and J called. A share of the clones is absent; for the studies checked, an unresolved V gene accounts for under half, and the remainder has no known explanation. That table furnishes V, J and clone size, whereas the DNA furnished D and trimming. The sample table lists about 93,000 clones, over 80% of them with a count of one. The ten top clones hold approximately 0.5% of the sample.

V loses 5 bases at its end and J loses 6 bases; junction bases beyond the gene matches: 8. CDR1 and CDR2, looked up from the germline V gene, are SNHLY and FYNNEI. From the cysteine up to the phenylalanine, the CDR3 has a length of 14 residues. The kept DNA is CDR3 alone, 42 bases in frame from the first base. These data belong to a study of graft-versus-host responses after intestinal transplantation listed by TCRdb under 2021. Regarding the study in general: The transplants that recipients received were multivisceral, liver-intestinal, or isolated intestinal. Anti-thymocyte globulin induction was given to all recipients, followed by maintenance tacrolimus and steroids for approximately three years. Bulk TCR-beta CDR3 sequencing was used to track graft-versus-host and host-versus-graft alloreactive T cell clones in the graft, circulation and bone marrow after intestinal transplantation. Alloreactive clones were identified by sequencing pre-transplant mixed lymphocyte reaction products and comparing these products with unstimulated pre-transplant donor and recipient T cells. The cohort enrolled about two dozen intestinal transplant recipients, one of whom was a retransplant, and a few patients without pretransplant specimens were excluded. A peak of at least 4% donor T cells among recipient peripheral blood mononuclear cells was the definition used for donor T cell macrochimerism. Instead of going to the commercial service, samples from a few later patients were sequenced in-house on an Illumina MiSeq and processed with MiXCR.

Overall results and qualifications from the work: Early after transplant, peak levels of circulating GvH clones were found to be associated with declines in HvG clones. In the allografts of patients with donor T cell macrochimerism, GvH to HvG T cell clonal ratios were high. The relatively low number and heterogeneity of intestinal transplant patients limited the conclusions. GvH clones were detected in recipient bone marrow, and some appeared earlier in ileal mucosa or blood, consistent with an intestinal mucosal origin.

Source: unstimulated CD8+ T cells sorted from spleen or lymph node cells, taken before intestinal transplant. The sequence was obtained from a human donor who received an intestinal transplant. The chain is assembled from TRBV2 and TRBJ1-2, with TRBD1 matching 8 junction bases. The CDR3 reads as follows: CASSIDRGSHGYTF. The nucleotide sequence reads TGTGCCAGCAGTATTGACAGGGGATCACATGGCTACACCTTC.